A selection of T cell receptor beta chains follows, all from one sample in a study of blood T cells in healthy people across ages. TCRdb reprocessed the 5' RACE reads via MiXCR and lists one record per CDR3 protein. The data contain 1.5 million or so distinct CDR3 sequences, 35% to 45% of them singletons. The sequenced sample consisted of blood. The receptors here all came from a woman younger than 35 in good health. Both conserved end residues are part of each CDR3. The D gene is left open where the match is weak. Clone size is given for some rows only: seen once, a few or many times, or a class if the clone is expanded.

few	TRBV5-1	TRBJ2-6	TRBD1	TGCGCCAGCAGCTTGACAGGGGATCCTACTGGGGCCAACGTCCTGACTTTC	CASSLTGDPTGANVLTF
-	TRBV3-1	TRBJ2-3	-	TGCGCCAGCAGCTGGTCGGGGGTTCTTAGCACAGATACGCAGTATTTT	CASSWSGVLSTDTQYF
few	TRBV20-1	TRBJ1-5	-	TGCAGTGCTAGTGACCCGGGAATCAATCAGCCCCAGCATTTT	CSASDPGINQPQHF
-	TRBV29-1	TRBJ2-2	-	TGCAGCGTTTCTGGACAGAACACCGGGGAGCTGTTTTTT	CSVSGQNTGELFF
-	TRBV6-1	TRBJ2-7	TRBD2	TGTGCCAGCCAAGGACTAGCGGGGGTCTCCTACGAGCAGTACTTC	CASQGLAGVSYEQYF
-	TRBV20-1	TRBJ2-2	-	TGCAGTGCAAGGACAGACGGGGAGCTGTTTTTT	CSARTDGELFF
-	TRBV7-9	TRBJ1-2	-	TGTGCCAGTAGCCACTCCGGGACGTCATGGTATGGCTACACCTTC	CASSHSGTSWYGYTF
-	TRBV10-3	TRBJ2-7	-	TGTGCCATCAGTGTAGGTAGCTACGAGCAGTACTTC	CAISVGSYEQYF
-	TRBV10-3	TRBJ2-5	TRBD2	TGTGCCATCAGTGAAGCGACTAGCGGCCTCTACAATGAGCAGTACTTC	CAISEATSGLYNEQYF
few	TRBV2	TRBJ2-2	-	TGTGCCAGCGATCAGGGGTTGGAAACCGGGGAGCTGTTTTTT	CASDQGLETGELFF
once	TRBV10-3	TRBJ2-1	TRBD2	TGTGCCATCAGTGACCCCTCCATCGTCGGGACTAGTATCAATGAGCAGTTCTTC	CAISDPSIVGTSINEQFF
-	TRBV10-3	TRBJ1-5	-	TGTGCCATCAGAGCCCTTCCTAATCAGCCCCAGCATTTT	CAIRALPNQPQHF
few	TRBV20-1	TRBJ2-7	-	TGCAGTGCTAGATCCGAACTTCCTTCCTACGAGCAGTACTTC	CSARSELPSYEQYF
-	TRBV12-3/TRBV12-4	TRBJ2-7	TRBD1	TGTGCCAGCAGTCTTGGGACAGGGGGCGCCTCCTACGAGCAGTACTTC	CASSLGTGGASYEQYF
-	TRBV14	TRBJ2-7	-	TGTGCCAGCAGCCTAAAATCTGCCCTCTACGAGCAGTACTTC	CASSLKSALYEQYF
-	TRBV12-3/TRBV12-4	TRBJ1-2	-	TGTGCCAGCAGCCTATTTGGCATGGCTACCGACTATGGCTACACCTTC	CASSLFGMATDYGYTF
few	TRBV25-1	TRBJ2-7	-	TGTGCCAGCAGTGAGGGGCAGCACGAGCAGTACTTC	CASSEGQHEQYF
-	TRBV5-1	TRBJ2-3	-	TGCGCCAGCATGGTAGGCAGGCTCATCACAGATACGCAGTATTTT	CASMVGRLITDTQYF
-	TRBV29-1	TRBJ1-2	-	TGCAGCGTTGTAATAGGGTCTGGCTACACCTTC	CSVVIGSGYTF
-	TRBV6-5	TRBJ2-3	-	TGTGCCAGCAGTAGCGGGCCGGTGGGCACAGATACGCAGTATTTT	CASSSGPVGTDTQYF
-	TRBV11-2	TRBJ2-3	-	TGTGCCAGCAGCTTAGGATGGGTGGATACGCAGTATTTT	CASSLGWVDTQYF
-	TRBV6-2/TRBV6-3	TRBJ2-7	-	TGTGCCAGCAGTGCGATGGCCTACGAGCAGTACTTC	CASSAMAYEQYF
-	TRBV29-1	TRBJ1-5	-	TGCAGCGTTAGGTGGGGGGATCAGCCCCAGCATTTT	CSVRWGDQPQHF
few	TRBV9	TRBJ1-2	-	TGTGCCAGCAGCGTAGAGGGCAGGGCAAACTATGGCTACACCTTC	CASSVEGRANYGYTF
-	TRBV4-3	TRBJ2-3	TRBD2	TGCGCCAGCAGCCAAGACCGACTAGCGGGGGGAAGAGTTACGCAGTATTTT	CASSQDRLAGGRVTQYF
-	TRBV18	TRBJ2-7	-	TGTGCCAGCTCATCTCAGGTCGAGCAGTACTTC	CASSSQVEQYF
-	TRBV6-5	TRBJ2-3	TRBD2	TGTGCCAGCAGTTACTCGTTTAGCGGGGGGTCCGTTAGCACAGATACGCAGTATTTT	CASSYSFSGGSVSTDTQYF
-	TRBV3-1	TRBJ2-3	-	TGTGCCAGCAGCCAACCCCCGAACACAGATACGCAGTATTTT	CASSQPPNTDTQYF
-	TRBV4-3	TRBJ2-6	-	TGCGCCAGCAGCCAACCCCATAGCGAGGGGTTCTCTGGGGCCAACGTCCTGACTTTC	CASSQPHSEGFSGANVLTF
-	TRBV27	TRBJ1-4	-	TGTGCCTCTTCAGGTCGGCCAGGCGAAAAACTGTTTTTT	CASSGRPGEKLFF
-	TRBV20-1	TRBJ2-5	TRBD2	TGCAGTGCTATTTCTAGCGGGAGTCCCCAAGAGACCCAGTACTTC	CSAISSGSPQETQYF
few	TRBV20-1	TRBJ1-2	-	TGCAGTGCAACCGGGACGGCTTCCTATGGCTACACCTTC	CSATGTASYGYTF
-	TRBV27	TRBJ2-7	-	TGTGCCAGCTGCGACCCGTACTTC	CASCDPYF
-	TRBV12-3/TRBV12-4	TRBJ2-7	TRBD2	TGTGCCAGCAGTTTCGGCGCGGGAGGGCCTTACGAGCAGTACTTC	CASSFGAGGPYEQYF
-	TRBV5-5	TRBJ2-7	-	TGTGCCAGCAGCTTGGTCTGGTACCCCTACGAGCAGTACTTC	CASSLVWYPYEQYF
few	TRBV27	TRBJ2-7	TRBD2	TGTGCCAGCAGTCCCTCGACTAGCGGGGCCGAGCAGTACTTC	CASSPSTSGAEQYF
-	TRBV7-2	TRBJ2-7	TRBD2	TGTGCCAGCAGCCGAATTCTGGGAGGGGAGCAGTACTTC	CASSRILGGEQYF
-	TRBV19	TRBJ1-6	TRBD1	TGTGCCAGTAGAAACCCATTTGGACAGGGTAATTCACCCCTCCACTTT	CASRNPFGQGNSPLHF
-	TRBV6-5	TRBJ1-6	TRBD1	TGTGCCACCTCTCGGACAGGCCCTTCACCCCTCCACTTT	CATSRTGPSPLHF
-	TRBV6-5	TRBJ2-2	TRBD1	TGTGCCAGCAGTTATCAACAGGGGGCGCATACCGGGGAGCTGTTTTTT	CASSYQQGAHTGELFF
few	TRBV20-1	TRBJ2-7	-	TGCAGTGCTAGACCCAGGGCCCCTAGCTCACGTTACGAGCAGTACTTC	CSARPRAPSSRYEQYF
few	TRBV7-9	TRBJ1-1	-	TGTGCCAGCAGCTTACCACAGGGAATTCCGATGAACACTGAAGCTTTCTTT	CASSLPQGIPMNTEAFF
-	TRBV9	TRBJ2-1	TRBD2	TGTGCCAGCAGCGTAGTTTCCGGCGGGGGGGCCGCCAATGAGCAGTTCTTC	CASSVVSGGGAANEQFF
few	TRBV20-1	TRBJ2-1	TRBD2	TGCAGTGCTAGGAGACGGACTAGCAGATACAATGAGCAGTTCTTC	CSARRRTSRYNEQFF
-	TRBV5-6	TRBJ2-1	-	TGTGCCAGCAGCTATCTTGAAGGACTACGTCTCCATGAGCAGTTCTTC	CASSYLEGLRLHEQFF
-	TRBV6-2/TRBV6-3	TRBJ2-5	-	TGTGCCAGCAGTCCACGATGGGGGAACCAAGAGACCCAGTACTTC	CASSPRWGNQETQYF
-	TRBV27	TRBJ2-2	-	TGTGCCAGCAGTTTATCGGGTAGCGGGAACACCGGGGAGCTGTTTTTT	CASSLSGSGNTGELFF
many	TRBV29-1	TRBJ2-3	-	TGCAGCGCAAAAGGGTTTCATATAACAGATACGCAGTATTTT	CSAKGFHITDTQYF
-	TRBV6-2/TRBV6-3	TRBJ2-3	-	TGTGCCAGCAGTTACGCTCGGGGAGTCTTCACAGATACGCAGTATTTT	CASSYARGVFTDTQYF
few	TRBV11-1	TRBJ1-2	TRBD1	TGTGCCAGCAGCACGACAGGGCTCGGCTACACCTTC	CASSTTGLGYTF
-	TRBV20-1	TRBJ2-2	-	TGCAGTGCGCCGAGCGGTACCGGGGAGCTGTTTTTT	CSAPSGTGELFF
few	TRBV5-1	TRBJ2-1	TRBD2	TGCGCCAGCAGCTTTGCACTAGCGGGAGCCAATGAGCAGTTCTTC	CASSFALAGANEQFF
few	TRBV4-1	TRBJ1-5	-	TGCGCCAGCAGCCAAGATATGGGCAGCAATCAGCCCCAGCATTTT	CASSQDMGSNQPQHF
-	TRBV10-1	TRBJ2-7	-	TGCGCCAGCAGTGAGAGGCAGGGCTACGAGCAGTACTTC	CASSERQGYEQYF
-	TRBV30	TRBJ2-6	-	TGTGCCTGGAGTAGGGGCGCTGGGGCCAACGTCCTGACTTTC	CAWSRGAGANVLTF
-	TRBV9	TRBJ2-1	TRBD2	TGTGCCAGCAGCTTAGGACTAGCGGGGGCGGTCAATGAGCAGTTCTTC	CASSLGLAGAVNEQFF
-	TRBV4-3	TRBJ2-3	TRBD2	TGCGCCAGCAGCCCGCAGACTAGCGGGGCTCCAGATACGCAGTATTTT	CASSPQTSGAPDTQYF